These T cell receptor beta chains were read from a single sample in a study of shared T cell receptors in the human thymus. TCRdb's copy holds only in-frame clones and misses some; the assay was immunoSEQ multiplex PCR. The repertoire holds hundreds of thousands of clones, with around three quarters as singletons. This sample was shared with a second study, whose subject was human thymus T cells.

Sequenced sample: thymocytes. Every receptor here comes from a boy under three years old with a congenital heart defect. Both conserved end residues are part of each CDR3. A D gene is named only where the DNA matches it firmly. Some rows mark clone size as missing; the rest say once, few, many or name a class of expanded clone.

J,V,size,D,CDR3,DNA
TRBJ2-7,TRBV6-5,.,TRBD2,CASSSLQSTSGNEQYF,TGTGCCAGCAGTTCACTACAATCGACTAGCGGGAACGAGCAGTACTTC
TRBJ2-4,TRBV6-5,.,.,CASSSPLRGAKNIQYF,TGTGCCAGCAGTTCACCTCTCCGGGGGGCCAAAAACATTCAGTACTTC
TRBJ2-7,TRBV27,.,TRBD2,CASTPRGSSGSKPYEQYF,TGTGCCAGCACCCCTAGGGGCTCTAGCGGGAGTAAACCCTACGAGCAGTACTTC
TRBJ2-2,TRBV5-1,.,TRBD1,CASSLLGQGAGELFF,TGCGCCAGCAGCCTGCTGGGACAGGGTGCCGGGGAGCTGTTTTTT
TRBJ1-1,TRBV2,.,.,CALHARRGGRQNTEAFF,TGTGCCCTTCACGCCAGGAGGGGCGGTCGACAGAACACTGAAGCTTTCTTT
TRBJ1-2,TRBV27,once,TRBD1,CASSYDRAGGYTF,TGTGCCAGCAGTTACGACAGGGCGGGAGGCTACACCTTC
TRBJ2-1,TRBV30,once,TRBD2,CACFSGRAPFGGGEQFF,TGTGCCTGCTTTAGCGGGAGGGCCCCCTTTGGAGGAGGTGAGCAGTTCTTC
TRBJ2-7,TRBV7-9,.,TRBD1,CASSVGTGGSSYEQYF,TGTGCCAGCAGCGTAGGGACAGGTGGTAGCTCCTACGAGCAGTACTTC
TRBJ2-3,TRBV29-1,.,.,CSLQLAGSQYF,TGCAGCCTACAGCTGGCAGGCTCGCAGTATTTT
TRBJ2-1,TRBV20-1,.,.,CSAVLVDEQFF,TGCAGTGCTGTACTAGTCGATGAGCAGTTCTTC
TRBJ1-1,TRBV14,.,TRBD1,CASSTHRGFNTEAFF,TGTGCCAGCAGCACGCACAGGGGATTTAACACTGAAGCTTTCTTT
TRBJ2-7,TRBV28,.,.,CASRRQAQGEQYF,TGTGCCAGCAGGAGACAGGCTCAAGGGGAGCAGTACTTC
TRBJ2-1,TRBV30,.,.,CAWSVVSGYNEQFF,TGTGCCTGGAGTGTGGTTAGCGGCTACAATGAGCAGTTCTTC
TRBJ2-7,TRBV11-3,once,.,CASSVSPGSRGTFSYEQYF,TGTGCCAGCAGCGTTTCTCCGGGGTCTCGGGGGACCTTCTCCTACGAGCAGTACTTC
TRBJ2-7,TRBV21-1,few,.,CASSKDDYPTYEQYF,TGTGCCAGCAGCAAAGACGACTACCCAACCTACGAGCAGTACTTC
TRBJ1-5,TRBV4-1,few,.,CASSQDRRQWDQPQHF,TGCGCCAGCAGCCAAGATCGGAGGCAGTGGGATCAGCCCCAGCATTTT
TRBJ2-1,TRBV6-4,few,.,CASSDHDHRAGRALGSYNEQFF,TGTGCCAGCAGTGACCATGACCACAGGGCTGGGAGGGCCTTGGGCTCCTACAATGAGCAGTTCTTC
TRBJ2-7,TRBV5-5,.,TRBD1,CASSEDRGAYEQYF,TGTGCCAGCAGCGAGGACAGGGGAGCCTACGAGCAGTACTTC
TRBJ2-5,TRBV13,.,TRBD2,CASSHPSGKQETQYF,TGTGCCAGCAGCCATCCTAGCGGGAAGCAAGAGACCCAGTACTTC
TRBJ1-4,TRBV11-2,.,.,CASSRRGRPDEKLFF,TGTGCCAGCAGCCGTCGCGGCCGCCCAGATGAAAAACTGTTTTTT
TRBJ2-7,TRBV5-8,once,.,CASSAWEKGEYEQYF,TGTGCCAGCAGCGCCTGGGAGAAGGGGGAATACGAGCAGTACTTC
TRBJ2-5,TRBV5-4,.,TRBD2,CASSPGRGETQYF,TGTGCCAGCAGCCCAGGGAGGGGTGAGACCCAGTACTTC
TRBJ2-6,TRBV4-2,.,.,CASSQDYPILSGANVLTF,TGTGCCAGCAGCCAGGACTACCCAATACTCTCTGGGGCCAACGTCCTGACTTTC
TRBJ2-7,TRBV28,.,.,CASTLSWVGDYEQYF,TGTGCCAGCACCCTGAGTTGGGTCGGGGACTACGAGCAGTACTTC
TRBJ2-3,TRBV19,.,.,CASSLRVGDTQYF,TGTGCCAGTAGTTTGAGGGTTGGAGATACGCAGTATTTT
TRBJ2-2,TRBV5-4,.,TRBD1,CASSLASRGRTGELFF,TGTGCCAGCAGCTTGGCCTCGAGGGGGCGAACCGGGGAGCTGTTTTTT